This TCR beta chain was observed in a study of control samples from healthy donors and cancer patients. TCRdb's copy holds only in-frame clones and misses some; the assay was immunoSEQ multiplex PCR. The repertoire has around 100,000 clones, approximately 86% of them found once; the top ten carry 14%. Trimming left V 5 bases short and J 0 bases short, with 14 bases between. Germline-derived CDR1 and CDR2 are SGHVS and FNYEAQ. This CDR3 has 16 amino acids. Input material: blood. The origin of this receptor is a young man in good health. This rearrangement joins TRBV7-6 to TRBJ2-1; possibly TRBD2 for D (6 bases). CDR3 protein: CASSQKSGYSYNEQFF. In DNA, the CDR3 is TGTGCCAGCAGCCAGAAAAGCGGGTACTCCTACAATGAGCAGTTCTTC. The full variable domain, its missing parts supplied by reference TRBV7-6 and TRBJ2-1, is GAGVSQSPRYKVTKRGQDVALRCDPISGHVSLYWYRQALGQGPEFLTYFNYEAQQDKSGLPNDRFSAERPEGSISTLTIQRTEQRDSAMYRCASSQKSGYSYNEQFFGPGTRLTVL.